The text below deals with one T cell receptor beta chain. Its specificity is unknown. TCRdb re-derived calls from the 5' RACE reads in MiXCR, one entry per CDR3 protein. The table records approximately 290,000 distinct CDR3 sequences, around 20% of them present only once. The sample comes from a study of CD8 T cells in ankylosing spondylitis. Regarding the study as a whole: Certain motif variants had earlier been reported in reactive arthritis synovial fluid and blood. Disease-linked clones were CD8+ and relatively rare in peripheral blood. There was a TCR beta motif, made of 7 to 9 highly homologous variants, that appeared characteristic of ankylosing spondylitis blood.

The receptor comes from a female donor with ankylosing spondylitis or in good health (not recorded which). Material: blood, either unsorted or a sorted T cell fraction (not recorded which).

CDR3 region: CASSRTTGELFF. Here the CDR3 DNA reads TGTGCCAGCAGTCGTACCACCGGGGAGCTGTTTTTT. The chain uses TRBV6-2 or TRBV6-3 and TRBJ2-2; D is ambiguous. CDR1 and CDR2 from the germline V gene are MNHEY and SVGEGT. The CDR3 is made up of 12 amino acids. Trimming removed 5 bases from V and 4 bases from J, with 5 bases in between.